The clone carrying this T cell receptor beta chain turned up a few times. Its matching antigen is unknown. The data derive from a study of radiation and T cells in renal cell carcinoma. The study's findings and limits: Irradiated tumors held more dominant CDR3 motifs than control tumors. Only small tumor regions of 0.8 to 1 g were sampled.

Germline CDR1 and CDR2: KGHSH and LQKENI. Unmatched junction bases numbered 8, after V lost 4 bases and J lost 1 base. This CDR3 contains 16 residues. Treatment specified: treatment-naive control, cytoreductive nephrectomy. Profiling relied on immunoSEQ multiplex PCR, and the TCRdb table lists in-frame clones only, not all of them. The sample shows around 8,600 clones, 65% of them seen only once. Specimen: tumor tissue, collected from a patient whose treatment was nephrectomy without radiotherapy. The chain is built from TRBV18 and TRBJ2-7; 9 positions match TRBD1. This TCR was recovered from a woman aged 65 to 85 with renal cell carcinoma. The CDR3 loop reads CASSRGRDRASYEQYF. The DNA for the CDR3 is TGTGCCAGCTCACGTGGTAGGGACAGGGCATCCTACGAGCAGTACTTC.